This TCR beta chain was sequenced in a study of Ad26.COV2.S vaccination and SARS-CoV-2 variants. Study in general: This donor came from the COV1001 trial of Ad26.COV2.S. Intramuscularly, Ad26.COV2.S was given either once or twice, 56 days apart.

The data were produced by immunoSEQ multiplex PCR, yet TCRdb's version contains in-frame clones alone and is incomplete. The repertoire has roughly 680,000 clones, more than 70% of them found once; the top ten carry about 1.5%. The CDR3 is 14 residues long. Germline CDR1 SGHDT, CDR2 YYEEEE. Trimming cost V 2 bases and J 4 bases; bases outside gene matches: 1. This clone was found once. Treatment indicated: 15 to 20 received Ad26.COV2.S at low or high dose, single or two shots; 5 received placebo; per-sample allocation not given. Repertoires come from day 63 after the first vaccine or placebo injection. The vaccine antigen was prefusion-stabilized Wuhan SARS-CoV-2 spike.

The source of this sequence is a person aged 18 to 59 who received the Ad26.COV2.S COVID-19 vaccine or a placebo. The chain combines TRBV5-6 with TRBJ2-7, with 12 bases fitting TRBD2. This specimen was peripheral blood, taken in a trial of Ad26.COV2.S vaccine versus placebo. The chain's CDR3 is CASSLLAGGYEQYF. The CDR3 DNA reads as TGTGCCAGCAGCTTACTAGCGGGAGGATACGAGCAGTACTTC. Together with reference TRBV5-6 and TRBJ2-7, the CDR3 gives the full variable domain: DAGVTQSPTHLIKTRGQQVTLRCSPKSGHDTVSWYQQALGQGPQFIFQYYEEEERQRGNFPDRFSGHQFPNYSSELNVNALLLGDSALYLCASSLLAGGYEQYFGPGTRLTVT.